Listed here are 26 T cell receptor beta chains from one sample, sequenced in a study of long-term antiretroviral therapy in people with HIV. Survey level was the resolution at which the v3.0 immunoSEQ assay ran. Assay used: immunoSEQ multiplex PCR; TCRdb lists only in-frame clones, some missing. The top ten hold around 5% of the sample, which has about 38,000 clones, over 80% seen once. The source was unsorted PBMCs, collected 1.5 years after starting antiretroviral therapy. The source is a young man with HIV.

The CDR3 here is CASSPLATNTGELFF. As DNA, the CDR3 is TGTGCCAGCTCACCTTTGGCAACGAACACCGGGGAGCTGTTTTTT. The rearrangement uses TRBV18 and TRBJ2-2, with unresolved D. This CDR3 is 15 amino acids long. CDR1 is KGHSH, CDR2 LQKENI, per germline. Trimming cost V 3 bases and J 0 bases, with 8 bases left between them.

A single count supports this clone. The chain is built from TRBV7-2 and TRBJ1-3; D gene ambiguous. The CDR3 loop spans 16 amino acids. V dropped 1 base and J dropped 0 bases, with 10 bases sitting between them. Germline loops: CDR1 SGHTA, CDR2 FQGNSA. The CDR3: CASSLVSGYSGNTIYF. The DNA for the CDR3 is TGTGCCAGCAGCTTAGTCTCCGGATACTCTGGAAACACCATATATTTT. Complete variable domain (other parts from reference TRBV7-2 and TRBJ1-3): GAGVSQSPSNKVTEKGKDVELRCDPISGHTALYWYRQSLGQGLEFLIYFQGNSAPDKSGLPSDRFSAERTGGSVSTLTIQRTQQEDSAVYLCASSLVSGYSGNTIYFGEGSWLTVV.

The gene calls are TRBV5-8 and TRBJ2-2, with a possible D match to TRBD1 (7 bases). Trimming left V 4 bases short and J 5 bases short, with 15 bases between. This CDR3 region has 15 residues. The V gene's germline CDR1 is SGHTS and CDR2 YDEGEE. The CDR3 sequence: CASSPGRGRTGELFF. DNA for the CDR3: TGTGCCAGCAGCCCCGGCAGGGGGAGGACCGGGGAGCTGTTTTTT.

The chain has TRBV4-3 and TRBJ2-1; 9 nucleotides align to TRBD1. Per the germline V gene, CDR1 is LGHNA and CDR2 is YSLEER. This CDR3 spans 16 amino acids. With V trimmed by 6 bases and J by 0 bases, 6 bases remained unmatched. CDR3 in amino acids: CASSLTGGNSYNEQFF. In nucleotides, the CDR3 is TGCGCCAGCAGTCTTACAGGGGGCAACTCCTACAATGAGCAGTTCTTC.

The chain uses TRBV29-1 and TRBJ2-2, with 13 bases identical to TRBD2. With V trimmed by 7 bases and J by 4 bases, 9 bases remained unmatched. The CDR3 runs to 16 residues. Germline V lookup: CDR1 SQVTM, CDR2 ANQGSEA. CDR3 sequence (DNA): TGCAGCGCACGGACTAGCGGGAGTGCGGGCACCGGGGAGCTGTTTTTT. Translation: CSARTSGSAGTGELFF.

CDR3 amino acids: CASRNGRTGELFF. CDR3 in DNA: TGTGCCAGCAGGAACGGGAGGACCGGGGAGCTGTTTTTT. The rearrangement uses TRBV27 and TRBJ2-2; the match to TRBD2 covers 7 bases. The CDR3 consists of 13 residues. Germline CDR1 MNHEY, CDR2 SMNVEV (reference sequence). Unmatched junction bases numbered 3, after V lost 6 bases and J lost 5 bases.

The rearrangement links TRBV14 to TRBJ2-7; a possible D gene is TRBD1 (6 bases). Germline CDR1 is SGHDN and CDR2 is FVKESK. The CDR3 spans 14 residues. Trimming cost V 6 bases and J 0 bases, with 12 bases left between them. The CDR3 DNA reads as TGTGCCAGCAGTTTTGGGGGCAGCTCCTACGAGCAGTACTTC. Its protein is CASSFGGSSYEQYF.

The DNA of the CDR3 is TGTGCCAGCAGCGTACTCTCCGGGGCGATACAGTACTTC. Its protein is CASSVLSGAIQYF. This chain uses TRBV9 with TRBJ2-7; D is possibly TRBD1 or TRBD2 (5 bases each). From germline, CDR1 is SGDLS and CDR2 YYNGEE. The ends were cut back, 1 base at V and 10 bases at J, with 15 bases in the middle. The CDR3 extends over 13 amino acids.

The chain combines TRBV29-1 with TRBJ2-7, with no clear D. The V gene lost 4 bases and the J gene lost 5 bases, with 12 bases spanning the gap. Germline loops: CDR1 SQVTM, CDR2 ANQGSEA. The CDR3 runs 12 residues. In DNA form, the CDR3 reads TGCAGCGTTGTCGTGGGTTGGAACGAGCAGTACTTC. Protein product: CSVVVGWNEQYF.

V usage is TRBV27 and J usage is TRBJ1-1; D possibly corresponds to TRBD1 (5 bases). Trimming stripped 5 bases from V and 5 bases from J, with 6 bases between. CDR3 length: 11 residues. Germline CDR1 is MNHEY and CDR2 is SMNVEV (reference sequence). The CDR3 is CASSRGTEAFF. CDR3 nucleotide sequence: TGTGCCAGCAGTCGGGGGACTGAAGCTTTCTTT.

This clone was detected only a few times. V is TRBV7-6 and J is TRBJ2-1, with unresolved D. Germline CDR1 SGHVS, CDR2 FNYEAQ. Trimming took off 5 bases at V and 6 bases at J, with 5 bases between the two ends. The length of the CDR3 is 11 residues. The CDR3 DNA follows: TGTGCCAGCAGCCCCGCCAATGAGCAGTTCTTC. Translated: CASSPANEQFF.

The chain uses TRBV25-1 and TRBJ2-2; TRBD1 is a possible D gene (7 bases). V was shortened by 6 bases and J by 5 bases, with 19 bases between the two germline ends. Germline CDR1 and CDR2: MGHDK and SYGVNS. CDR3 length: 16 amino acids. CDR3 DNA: TGTGCCAGCAGGGAGACAGGGCGGGGTGATACCGGGGAGCTGTTTTTT. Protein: CASRETGRGDTGELFF. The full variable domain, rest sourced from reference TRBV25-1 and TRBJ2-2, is EADIYQTPRYLVIGTGKKITLECSQTMGHDKMYWYQQDPGMELHLIHYSYGVNSTEKGDLSSESTVSRIRTEHFPLTLESARPSHTSQYLCASRETGRGDTGELFFGEGSRLTVL.

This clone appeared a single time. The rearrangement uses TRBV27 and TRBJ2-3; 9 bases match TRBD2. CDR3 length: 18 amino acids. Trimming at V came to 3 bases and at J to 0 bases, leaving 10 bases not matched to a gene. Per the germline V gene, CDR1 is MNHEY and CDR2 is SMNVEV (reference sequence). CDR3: CASSLIAGAGSSTDTQYF. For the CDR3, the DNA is TGTGCCAGCAGTTTGATAGCGGGAGCGGGGTCTAGCACAGATACGCAGTATTTT.

CDR3 sequence reads: CATSQWRQGREQYF. The CDR3 bases are TGTGCCACCAGCCAATGGAGACAGGGACGCGAGCAGTACTTC. The V and J genes are TRBV15 and TRBJ2-7, with 7 positions matching TRBD1. The V gene's germline CDR1 is LNHNV and CDR2 YYDKDF (reference sequence). This CDR3 contains 14 residues. V lost 5 bases, J lost 6 bases, and 10 bases stayed unmatched.

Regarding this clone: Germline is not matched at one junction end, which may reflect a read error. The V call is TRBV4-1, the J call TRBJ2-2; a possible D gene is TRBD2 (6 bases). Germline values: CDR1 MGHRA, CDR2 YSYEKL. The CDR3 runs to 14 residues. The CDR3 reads CASSQERGIGGLFF. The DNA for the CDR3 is TGCGCCAGCAGCCAAGAGCGGGGAATCGGGGGGCTGTTTTTT.

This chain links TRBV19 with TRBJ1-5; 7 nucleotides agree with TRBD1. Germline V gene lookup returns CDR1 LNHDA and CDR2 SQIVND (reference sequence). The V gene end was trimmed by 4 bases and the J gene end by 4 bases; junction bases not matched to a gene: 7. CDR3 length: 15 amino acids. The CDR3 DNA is TGTGCCAGTAGTAACAGGGGACCGAGAAATCAGCCCCAGCATTTT. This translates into CASSNRGPRNQPQHF. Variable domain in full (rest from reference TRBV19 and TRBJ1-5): DGGITQSPKYLFRKEGQNVTLSCEQNLNHDAMYWYRQDPGQGLRLIYYSQIVNDFQKGDIAEGYSVSREKKESFPLTVTSAQKNPTAFYLCASSNRGPRNQPQHFGDGTRLSIL.

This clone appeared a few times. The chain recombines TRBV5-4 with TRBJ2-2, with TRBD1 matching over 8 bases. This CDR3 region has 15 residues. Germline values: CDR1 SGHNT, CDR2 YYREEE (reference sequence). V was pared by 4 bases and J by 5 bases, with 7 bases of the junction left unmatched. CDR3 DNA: TGTGCCAGCAGCATCGGACAGGGTTGGACCGGGGAGCTGTTTTTT. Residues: CASSIGQGWTGELFF.

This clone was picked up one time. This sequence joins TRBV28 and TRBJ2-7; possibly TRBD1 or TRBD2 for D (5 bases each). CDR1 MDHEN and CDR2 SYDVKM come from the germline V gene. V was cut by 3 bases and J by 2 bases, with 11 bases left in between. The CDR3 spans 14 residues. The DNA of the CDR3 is TGTGCCAGCAGTTTGAAGGGACCCCCCTACGAGCAGTACTTC. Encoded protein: CASSLKGPPYEQYF.

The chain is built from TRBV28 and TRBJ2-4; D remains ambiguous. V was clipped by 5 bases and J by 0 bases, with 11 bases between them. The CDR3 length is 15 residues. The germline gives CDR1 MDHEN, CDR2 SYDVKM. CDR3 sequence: CASSPPLGAKNIQYF. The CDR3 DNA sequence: TGTGCCAGCAGTCCCCCTTTGGGAGCCAAAAACATTCAGTACTTC.

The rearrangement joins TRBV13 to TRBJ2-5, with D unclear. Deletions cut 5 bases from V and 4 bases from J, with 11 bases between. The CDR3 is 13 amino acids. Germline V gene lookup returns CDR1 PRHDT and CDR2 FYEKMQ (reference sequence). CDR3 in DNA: TGTGCCAGCAGCACCCTAGGGCCAGAGACCCAGTACTTC. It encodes CASSTLGPETQYF.

CDR3 sequence reads: CASSIGQLLKDQPQHF. The CDR3 coding sequence is TGTGCCAGTAGTATAGGTCAGTTGCTGAAGGATCAGCCCCAGCATTTT. This chain connects TRBV19 to TRBJ1-5; D is ambiguous. CDR3 size: 16 residues. V was clipped by 1 base and J by 5 bases, with 15 bases between them. The germline V gene has CDR1 LNHDA and CDR2 SQIVND (reference sequence).

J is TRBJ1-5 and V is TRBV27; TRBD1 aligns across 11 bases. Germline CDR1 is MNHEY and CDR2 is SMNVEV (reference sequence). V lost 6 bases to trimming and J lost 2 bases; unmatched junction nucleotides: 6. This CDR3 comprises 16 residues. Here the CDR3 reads CASRSGTGGGNQPQHF. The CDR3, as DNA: TGTGCCAGCAGATCCGGGACAGGGGGTGGCAATCAGCCCCAGCATTTT.

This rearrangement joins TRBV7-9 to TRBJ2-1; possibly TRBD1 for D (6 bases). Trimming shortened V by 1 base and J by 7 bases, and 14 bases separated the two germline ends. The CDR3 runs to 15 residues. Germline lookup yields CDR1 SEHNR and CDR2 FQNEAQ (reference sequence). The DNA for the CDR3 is TGTGCCAGCAGCTTAGGGGACATTATAGGGAATGAGCAGTTCTTC. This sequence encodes CASSLGDIIGNEQFF.

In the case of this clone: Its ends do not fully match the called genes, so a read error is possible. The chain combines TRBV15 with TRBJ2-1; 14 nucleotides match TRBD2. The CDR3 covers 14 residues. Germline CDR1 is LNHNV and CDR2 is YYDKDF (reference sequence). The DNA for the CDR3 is TGTGCCACCAGCAGAGAGGGACTAGCGGGAGAGCGGTTCTTC. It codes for CATSREGLAGERFF. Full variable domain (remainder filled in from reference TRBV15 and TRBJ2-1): DAMVIQNPRYQVTQFGKPVTLSCSQTLNHNVMYWYQQKSSQAPKLLFHYYDKDFNNEADTPDNFQSRRPNTSFCFLDIRSPGLGDTAMYLCATSREGLAGERFFGPGTRLTVL.

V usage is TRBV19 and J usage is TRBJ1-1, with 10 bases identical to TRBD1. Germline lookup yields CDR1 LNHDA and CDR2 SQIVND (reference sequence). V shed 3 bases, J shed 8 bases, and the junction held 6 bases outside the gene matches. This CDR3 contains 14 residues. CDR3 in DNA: TGTGCCAGTAGTATGGGACAGGGGATTATAGAAGCTTTCTTT. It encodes CASSMGQGIIEAFF.

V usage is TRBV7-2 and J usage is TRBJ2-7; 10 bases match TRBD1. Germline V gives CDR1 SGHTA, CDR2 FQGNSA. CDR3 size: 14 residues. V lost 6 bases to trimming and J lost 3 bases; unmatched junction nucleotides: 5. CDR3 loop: CASSSGQGNYEQYF. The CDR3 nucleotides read TGTGCCAGCAGTTCGGGACAGGGGAACTACGAGCAGTACTTC.